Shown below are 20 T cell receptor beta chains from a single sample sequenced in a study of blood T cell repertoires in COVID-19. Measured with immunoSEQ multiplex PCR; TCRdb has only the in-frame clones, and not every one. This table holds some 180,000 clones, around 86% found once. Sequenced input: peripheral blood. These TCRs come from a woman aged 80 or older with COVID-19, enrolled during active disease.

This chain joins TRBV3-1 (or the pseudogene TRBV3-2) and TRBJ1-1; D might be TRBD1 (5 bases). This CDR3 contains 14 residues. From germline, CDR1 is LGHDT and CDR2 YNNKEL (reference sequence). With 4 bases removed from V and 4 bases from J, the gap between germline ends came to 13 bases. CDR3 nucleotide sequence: TGTGCCAGCAGCCGCGCCTGGGGGGGCACTGAAGCTTTCTTT. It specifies CASSRAWGGTEAFF.

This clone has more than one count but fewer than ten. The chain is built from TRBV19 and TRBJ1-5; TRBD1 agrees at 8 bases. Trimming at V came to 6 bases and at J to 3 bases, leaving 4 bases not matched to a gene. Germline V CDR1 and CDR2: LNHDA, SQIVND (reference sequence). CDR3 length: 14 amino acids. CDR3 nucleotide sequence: TGTGCCAGTAGCGGGACAGGCGTCAATCAGCCCCAGCATTTT. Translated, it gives CASSGTGVNQPQHF.

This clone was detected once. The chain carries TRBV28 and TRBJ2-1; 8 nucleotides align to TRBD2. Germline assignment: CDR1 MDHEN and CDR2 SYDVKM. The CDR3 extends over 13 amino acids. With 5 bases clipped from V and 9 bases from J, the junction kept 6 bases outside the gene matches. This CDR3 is CASSHGGRPEQFF. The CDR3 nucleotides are TGTGCCAGCAGTCACGGCGGGAGGCCTGAGCAGTTCTTC.

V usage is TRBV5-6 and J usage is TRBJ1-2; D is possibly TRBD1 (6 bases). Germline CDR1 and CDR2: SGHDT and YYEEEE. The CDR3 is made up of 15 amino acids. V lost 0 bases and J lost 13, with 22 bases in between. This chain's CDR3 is CASSLGGLQGHLSTF. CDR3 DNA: TGTGCCAGCAGCTTGGGAGGATTACAGGGACACCTGAGCACCTTC.

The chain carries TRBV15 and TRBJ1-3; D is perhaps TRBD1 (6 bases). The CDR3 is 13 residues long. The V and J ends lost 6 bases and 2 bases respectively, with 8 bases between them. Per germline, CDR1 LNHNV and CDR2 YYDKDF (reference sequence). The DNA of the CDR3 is TGTGCCACCAGTAACAGGGCTGGAAACACCATATATTTT. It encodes CATSNRAGNTIYF.

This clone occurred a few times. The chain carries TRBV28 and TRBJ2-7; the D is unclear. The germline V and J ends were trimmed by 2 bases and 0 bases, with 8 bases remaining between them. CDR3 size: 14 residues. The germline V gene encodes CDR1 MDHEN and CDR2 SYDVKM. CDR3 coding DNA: TGTGCCAGCAGTTTAGGAGCCCCCTCCTACGAGCAGTACTTC. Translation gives CASSLGAPSYEQYF.

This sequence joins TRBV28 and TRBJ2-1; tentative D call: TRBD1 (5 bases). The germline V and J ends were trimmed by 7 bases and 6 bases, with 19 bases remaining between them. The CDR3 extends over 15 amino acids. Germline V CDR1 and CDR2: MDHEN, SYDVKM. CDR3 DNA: TGTGCCAGCAACCAAGGGGCCCCTGGGGCCAATGAGCAGTTCTTC. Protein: CASNQGAPGANEQFF. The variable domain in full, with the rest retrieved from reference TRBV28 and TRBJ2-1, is DVKVTQSSRYLVKRTGEKVFLECVQDMDHENMFWYRQDPGLGLRLIYFSYDVKMKEKGDIPEGYSVSREKKERFSLILESASTNQTSMYLCASNQGAPGANEQFFGPGTRLTVL.

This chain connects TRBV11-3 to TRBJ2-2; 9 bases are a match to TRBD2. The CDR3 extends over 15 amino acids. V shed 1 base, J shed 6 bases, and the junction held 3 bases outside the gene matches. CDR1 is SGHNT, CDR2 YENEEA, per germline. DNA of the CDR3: TGTGCCAGCAGCTTAGGACTAGCGGACCCCGGGGAGCTGTTTTTT. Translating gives CASSLGLADPGELFF.

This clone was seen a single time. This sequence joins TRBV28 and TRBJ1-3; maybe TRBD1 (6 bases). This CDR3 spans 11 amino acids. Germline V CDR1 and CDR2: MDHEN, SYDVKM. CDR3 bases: TGTGTGGGACACTCTGGAAACACCATATATTTT. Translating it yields CVGHSGNTIYF.

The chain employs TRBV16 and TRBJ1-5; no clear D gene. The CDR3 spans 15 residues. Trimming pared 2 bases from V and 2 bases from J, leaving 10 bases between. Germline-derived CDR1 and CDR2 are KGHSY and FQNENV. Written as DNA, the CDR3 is TGTGCCAGCAGCCAAAATGCGGCGGGCAATCAGCCCCAGCATTTT. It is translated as CASSQNAAGNQPQHF.

CDR3 in amino acids: CASSQRGSTDTQYF. As DNA, the CDR3 is TGTGCCAGCAGCCAGCGGGGTAGCACAGATACGCAGTATTTT. This chain uses TRBV3-1 (or the pseudogene TRBV3-2) with TRBJ2-3, with a weak D call TRBD2 (6 bases). The CDR3 consists of 14 residues. The germline CDR1 and CDR2 sequences are LGHDT and YNNKEL (reference sequence). Trimming took 3 bases from V and 0 from J, leaving 7 bases between them.

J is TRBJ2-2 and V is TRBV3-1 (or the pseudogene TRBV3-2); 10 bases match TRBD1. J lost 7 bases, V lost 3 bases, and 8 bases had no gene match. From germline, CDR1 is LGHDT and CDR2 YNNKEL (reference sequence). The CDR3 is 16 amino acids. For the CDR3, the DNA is TGTGCCAGCAGCCACCTTGGGACAGGGGTGGGCGGGGAGCTGTTTTTT. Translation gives CASSHLGTGVGGELFF.

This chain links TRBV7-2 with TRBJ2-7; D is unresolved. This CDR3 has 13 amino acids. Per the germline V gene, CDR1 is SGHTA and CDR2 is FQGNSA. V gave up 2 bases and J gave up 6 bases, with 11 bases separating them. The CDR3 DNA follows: TGTGCCAGCAGCTTACCCACAGCTGGCGAGCAGTACTTC. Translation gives CASSLPTAGEQYF.

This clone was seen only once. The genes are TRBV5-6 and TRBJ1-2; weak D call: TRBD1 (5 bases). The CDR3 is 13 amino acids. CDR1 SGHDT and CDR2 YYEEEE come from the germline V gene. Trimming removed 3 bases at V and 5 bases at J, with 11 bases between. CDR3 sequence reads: CASSSGLLYGYTF. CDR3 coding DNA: TGTGCCAGCAGCTCGGGACTTCTATATGGCTACACCTTC.

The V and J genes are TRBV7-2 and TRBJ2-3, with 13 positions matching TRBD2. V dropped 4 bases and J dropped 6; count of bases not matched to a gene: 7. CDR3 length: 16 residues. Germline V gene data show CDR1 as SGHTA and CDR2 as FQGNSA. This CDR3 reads CASSSGLAGVVDTQYF. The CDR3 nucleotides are TGTGCCAGCAGCTCCGGACTAGCGGGAGTCGTTGATACGCAGTATTTT.

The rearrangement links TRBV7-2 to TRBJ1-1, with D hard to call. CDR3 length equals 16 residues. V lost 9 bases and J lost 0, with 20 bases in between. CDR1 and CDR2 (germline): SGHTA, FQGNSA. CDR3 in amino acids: CASVLLVSIMNTEAFF. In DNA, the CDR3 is TGTGCCAGTGTACTCCTCGTTAGCATTATGAACACTGAAGCTTTCTTT.

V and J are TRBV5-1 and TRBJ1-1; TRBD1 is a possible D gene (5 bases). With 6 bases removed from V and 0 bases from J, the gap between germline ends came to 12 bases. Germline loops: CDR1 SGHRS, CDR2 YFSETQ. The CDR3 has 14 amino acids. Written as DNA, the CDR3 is TGCGCCAGCAAAGTAGGGGTCATGAACACTGAAGCTTTCTTT. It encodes CASKVGVMNTEAFF.

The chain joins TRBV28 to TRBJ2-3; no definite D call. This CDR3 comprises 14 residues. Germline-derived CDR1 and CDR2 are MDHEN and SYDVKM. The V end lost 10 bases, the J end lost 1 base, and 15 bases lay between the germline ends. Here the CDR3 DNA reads TGTGCCATGTCGACACGAATACGCACAGATACGCAGTATTTT. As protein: CAMSTRIRTDTQYF.

Written as DNA, the CDR3 is TGTGCCAGCTCAACAAACGGACCCAGGGTTGAACAGCCCCAGCATTTT. Translating gives CASSTNGPRVEQPQHF. The V and J genes are TRBV18 and TRBJ1-5; tentative D call: TRBD1 (5 bases). V was trimmed by 5 bases and J by 7 bases, leaving 21 bases between them. The germline V gene encodes CDR1 KGHSH and CDR2 LQKENI. This CDR3 region has 16 residues.

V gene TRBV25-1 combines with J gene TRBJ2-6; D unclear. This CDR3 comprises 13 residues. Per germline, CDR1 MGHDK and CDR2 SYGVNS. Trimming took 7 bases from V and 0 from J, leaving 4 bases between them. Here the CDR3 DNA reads TGTGCCAGCATGGCCTCTGGGGCCAACGTCCTGACTTTC. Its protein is CASMASGANVLTF.